This TCR beta chain came from a study of beta chain features in type 1 diabetes. V gave up 3 bases and J gave up 7 bases; unmatched junction bases: 9. The CDR3 runs 15 residues. The germline V gene has CDR1 MGHRA and CDR2 YSYEKL. The sequenced template was cDNA made from the entire isolated RNA. The assay was immunoSEQ multiplex PCR, and TCRdb's table has in-frame clones only and misses some. This sample has around 500,000 clones, with around 10% found just once. This clone was counted between two and nine times. The source of this sequence is a woman aged 18-29 years in good health. The chain couples TRBV4-1 to TRBJ2-1; 7 bases match TRBD1. Sequencing input: naive CD4+ T cells from blood. For the CDR3, the DNA is TGCGCCAGCAGCCATGTCGACAGGGTTGGAAATGAGCAGTTCTTC. It yields the protein CASSHVDRVGNEQFF.